This T cell receptor (beta chain) is from a study of T cell repertoires in cytomegalovirus infection. Looking at the study overall: Public TCR beta signatures provided an indication of both CMV infection and a matching HLA type. Findings and caveats of the study: Summed frequency of shared TCR beta families picked out CMV carriers who also had the relevant HLA. CMV-specific HLA-C-restricted TCR beta clonotypes dominated the ex vivo response.

One entry per CDR3 protein, called by TCRdb with MiXCR from the reads. Among about 400,000 distinct CDR3 sequences listed, about a sixth were seen once. In regard to this clonotype: Antigen specificity is unknown.

This CDR3 comprises 18 residues. Per the germline V gene, CDR1 is MNHEY and CDR2 is SVGEGT. Trimming removed 6 bases from V and 2 bases from J, with 23 bases in between. The sequence derives from a human donor in good health (CMV status not recorded). Some clones in this sample may be carry-over from other donors' samples. The sequencing sample was made of PBMCs. This sequence joins TRBV6-2 or TRBV6-3 and TRBJ1-5; D is unresolved. The CDR3 coding sequence is TGTGCCAGCAGCCCCGAGGCCGGAGGGAAGGGAGGCAATCAGCCCCAGCATTTT. Its translation: CASSPEAGGKGGNQPQHF.